Listed below are T cell receptor beta chains from one sample, sequenced in a study of molecular identifiers for immune sequencing clone quantification. TCRdb reprocessed the PCR reads with MiXCR, giving one entry per CDR3 protein. The table shows approximately 550,000 distinct CDR3 sequences, with around a fifth occurring only once. Sample: naive CD8+ T cells from blood, with Jurkat cell RNA spiked in. These receptors all come from a human donor in good health. Some libraries in this study had Jurkat cell RNA spiked in. CDR3s leave out the opening cysteine and the closing phenylalanine or tryptophan. The D gene is left open where the match is weak.

D gene: NA; J gene: TRBJ2-7; CDR3 length: 12; V gene: TRBV28; CDR3 protein: ASSPSGPSDEQY
D gene: NA; J gene: TRBJ2-3; CDR3 length: 14; V gene: TRBV27; CDR3 protein: ASSPEGVWGTDTQY
D gene: TRBD1; J gene: TRBJ2-7; CDR3 length: 14; V gene: TRBV4-2; CDR3 protein: ASSLDTGQGPYEQY
D gene: TRBD1; J gene: TRBJ1-3; CDR3 length: 18; V gene: TRBV11-2; CDR3 protein: ASSQTGQVGTGGSGNTIY
D gene: TRBD1; J gene: TRBJ2-7; CDR3 length: 11; V gene: TRBV27; CDR3 protein: ASSQTGLYERY
D gene: NA; J gene: TRBJ2-2; CDR3 length: 12; V gene: TRBV27; CDR3 protein: ASSLTGHTGELF
D gene: NA; J gene: TRBJ2-7; CDR3 length: 14; V gene: TRBV20-1; CDR3 protein: SARVAREPSSYEQY
D gene: TRBD1; J gene: TRBJ1-2; CDR3 length: 16; V gene: TRBV4-3; CDR3 protein: ASSQDTQGAGPYYGYT
D gene: TRBD2; J gene: TRBJ2-7; CDR3 length: 13; V gene: TRBV12-3/TRBV12-4; CDR3 protein: ASRGLAETLYEQY
D gene: NA; J gene: TRBJ2-3; CDR3 length: 13; V gene: TRBV5-1; CDR3 protein: ASSLEGLNTDTQY
D gene: NA; J gene: TRBJ2-5; CDR3 length: 13; V gene: TRBV5-8; CDR3 protein: ASSLEGRQKETQY
D gene: TRBD1; J gene: TRBJ1-1; CDR3 length: 15; V gene: TRBV6-5; CDR3 protein: ASSSGTGVNMNTEAF
D gene: NA; J gene: TRBJ2-5; CDR3 length: 12; V gene: TRBV27; CDR3 protein: ASSPRQARETQY
D gene: NA; J gene: TRBJ2-7; CDR3 length: 14; V gene: TRBV21-1; CDR3 protein: ASSKALAGWSYEQY
D gene: TRBD2; J gene: TRBJ2-3; CDR3 length: 15; V gene: TRBV28; CDR3 protein: ASNFQPAGDGADTQY
D gene: NA; J gene: TRBJ1-5; CDR3 length: 13; V gene: TRBV5-1; CDR3 protein: ASSPRGGGGQPQH
D gene: TRBD1; J gene: TRBJ1-1; CDR3 length: 12; V gene: TRBV12-3/TRBV12-4; CDR3 protein: ASSRTGGYTEAF
D gene: NA; J gene: TRBJ1-2; CDR3 length: 12; V gene: TRBV6-5; CDR3 protein: ASMISSVDYGYT
D gene: NA; J gene: TRBJ1-6; CDR3 length: 12; V gene: TRBV20-1; CDR3 protein: SARGAPLGSPLH
D gene: NA; J gene: TRBJ2-4; CDR3 length: 17; V gene: TRBV21-1; CDR3 protein: ASSTSTSGRAGSKNIQY